This TCR beta chain was captured by sequencing in a study of CD8+CD57+ T cells in acquired aplastic anemia (dated by TCRdb to 2016 to 2019). Concerning the study at large: DNA extracted from sorted CD4+ and CD8+ cells had a mean of about 3 ug, with a range of about 0.2 to 30 ug. CD8+CD57+ expansion was defined as a frequency above the mean frequency observed in healthy subjects. What the work shows at the level of the full study, not this receptor alone: Over 25 CD8+ CDR3 sequences were found in both patients and controls but appeared to be highly expressed in patients and within the immunodominant clones of the patients. CD8+ Simpson's diversity did not differ significantly between patients and healthy controls (P=0.060).

As regards this clonotype: Its antigen has not been determined. No much larger clone is present one base from it, and per-base qualities are unavailable.

The patients picked for sequencing were ones in whom flow cytometry had shown an expansion of CD8+CD57+ cells. Severe acquired aplastic anemia was diagnosed in all patients according to International Study of Aplastic Anemia and Agranulocytosis and Camitta criteria. No therapy had been received by the patients at the time of blood sampling. In this study, sorted CD4+ and CD8+ T cells from the blood of healthy subjects and of severe aplastic anemia patients had their TCR repertoires deep-sequenced. Patients were enrolled under clinicaltrials.gov protocols 00001620, 01623167, 00001397, 00071045, 00081523 and 00961064 in the USA. Ficoll-Paque density gradient centrifugation was used to isolate peripheral blood mononuclear cells. Before DNA was extracted, CD4+ and CD8+ T cells were sorted using either FACS or magnetic beads. TCR beta VDJ combination and CDR3 sequence profiling used genomic DNA as the template. An Illumina HiSeq 2000 was used for TCR repertoire sequencing. The original pipeline was this. Repertoires were assessed using TRBV/TRBJ rearrangement plots, CDR3 size and DJ length profiles, and Simpson's diversity index. The most abundant DNA sequence in the deep sequencing data was taken as the immunodominant clone. CDR3 amino acid sequences were screened for sharing across subjects and compared with published repertoires and the VDJdb database. TCRdb reworked the public reads: Q25 trimming with fastp, MiXCR clone assembly, productive beta chains retained. Records with the same CDR3 protein are collapsed into one entry carrying the most frequent genes and DNA. The V and J calls, along with clone size, are taken from TCRdb and not from the paper's own processing. In all, the sample holds 80,000 to 100,000 distinct CDR3 sequences, and 55% to 75% of those were seen once. The ten largest clones represent roughly two thirds of the sample.

The CDR3, cysteine through phenylalanine, is 15 amino acids long. The read is trimmed to its CDR3 DNA, 45 bases read in frame from base 1. V and J lose 2 bases and 6 bases, and a span of 16 bases separates them. Via the germline V gene, CDR1 is SNHLY and CDR2 FYNNEI. The sequenced sample was sorted CD4+, CD8+, or CD8+CD57+ T cells (not recorded which) from PBMCs. The sequence is built from TRBV2 and TRBJ1-1; the D gene is not confidently resolved. The sequence came from a human donor with aplastic anemia. CDR3 protein: CASSELERQVAEAFF. The nucleotide sequence is TGTGCCAGCAGTGAACTTGAAAGGCAAGTCGCTGAAGCTTTCTTT.